This T cell receptor beta chain was identified in a study of T cells of healthy individuals. Each CDR3 protein is one row after TCRdb ran MiXCR on the 5' RACE reads. The sample yields approximately 52,000 distinct CDR3 sequences, under 15% seen once. V was clipped by 5 bases and J by 1 base; unmatched bases: 2. This CDR3 spans 14 amino acids. CDR1 SGHRS and CDR2 YFSETQ come from the germline V gene. V usage is TRBV5-1 and J usage is TRBJ2-2, with 7 bases aligning to TRBD1. This clonotype originated in a human donor in good health. CDR3 DNA sequence: TGCGCCAGCAGGCGGACAGGGAACACCGGGGAGCTGTTTTTT. Encoded protein: CASRRTGNTGELFF.